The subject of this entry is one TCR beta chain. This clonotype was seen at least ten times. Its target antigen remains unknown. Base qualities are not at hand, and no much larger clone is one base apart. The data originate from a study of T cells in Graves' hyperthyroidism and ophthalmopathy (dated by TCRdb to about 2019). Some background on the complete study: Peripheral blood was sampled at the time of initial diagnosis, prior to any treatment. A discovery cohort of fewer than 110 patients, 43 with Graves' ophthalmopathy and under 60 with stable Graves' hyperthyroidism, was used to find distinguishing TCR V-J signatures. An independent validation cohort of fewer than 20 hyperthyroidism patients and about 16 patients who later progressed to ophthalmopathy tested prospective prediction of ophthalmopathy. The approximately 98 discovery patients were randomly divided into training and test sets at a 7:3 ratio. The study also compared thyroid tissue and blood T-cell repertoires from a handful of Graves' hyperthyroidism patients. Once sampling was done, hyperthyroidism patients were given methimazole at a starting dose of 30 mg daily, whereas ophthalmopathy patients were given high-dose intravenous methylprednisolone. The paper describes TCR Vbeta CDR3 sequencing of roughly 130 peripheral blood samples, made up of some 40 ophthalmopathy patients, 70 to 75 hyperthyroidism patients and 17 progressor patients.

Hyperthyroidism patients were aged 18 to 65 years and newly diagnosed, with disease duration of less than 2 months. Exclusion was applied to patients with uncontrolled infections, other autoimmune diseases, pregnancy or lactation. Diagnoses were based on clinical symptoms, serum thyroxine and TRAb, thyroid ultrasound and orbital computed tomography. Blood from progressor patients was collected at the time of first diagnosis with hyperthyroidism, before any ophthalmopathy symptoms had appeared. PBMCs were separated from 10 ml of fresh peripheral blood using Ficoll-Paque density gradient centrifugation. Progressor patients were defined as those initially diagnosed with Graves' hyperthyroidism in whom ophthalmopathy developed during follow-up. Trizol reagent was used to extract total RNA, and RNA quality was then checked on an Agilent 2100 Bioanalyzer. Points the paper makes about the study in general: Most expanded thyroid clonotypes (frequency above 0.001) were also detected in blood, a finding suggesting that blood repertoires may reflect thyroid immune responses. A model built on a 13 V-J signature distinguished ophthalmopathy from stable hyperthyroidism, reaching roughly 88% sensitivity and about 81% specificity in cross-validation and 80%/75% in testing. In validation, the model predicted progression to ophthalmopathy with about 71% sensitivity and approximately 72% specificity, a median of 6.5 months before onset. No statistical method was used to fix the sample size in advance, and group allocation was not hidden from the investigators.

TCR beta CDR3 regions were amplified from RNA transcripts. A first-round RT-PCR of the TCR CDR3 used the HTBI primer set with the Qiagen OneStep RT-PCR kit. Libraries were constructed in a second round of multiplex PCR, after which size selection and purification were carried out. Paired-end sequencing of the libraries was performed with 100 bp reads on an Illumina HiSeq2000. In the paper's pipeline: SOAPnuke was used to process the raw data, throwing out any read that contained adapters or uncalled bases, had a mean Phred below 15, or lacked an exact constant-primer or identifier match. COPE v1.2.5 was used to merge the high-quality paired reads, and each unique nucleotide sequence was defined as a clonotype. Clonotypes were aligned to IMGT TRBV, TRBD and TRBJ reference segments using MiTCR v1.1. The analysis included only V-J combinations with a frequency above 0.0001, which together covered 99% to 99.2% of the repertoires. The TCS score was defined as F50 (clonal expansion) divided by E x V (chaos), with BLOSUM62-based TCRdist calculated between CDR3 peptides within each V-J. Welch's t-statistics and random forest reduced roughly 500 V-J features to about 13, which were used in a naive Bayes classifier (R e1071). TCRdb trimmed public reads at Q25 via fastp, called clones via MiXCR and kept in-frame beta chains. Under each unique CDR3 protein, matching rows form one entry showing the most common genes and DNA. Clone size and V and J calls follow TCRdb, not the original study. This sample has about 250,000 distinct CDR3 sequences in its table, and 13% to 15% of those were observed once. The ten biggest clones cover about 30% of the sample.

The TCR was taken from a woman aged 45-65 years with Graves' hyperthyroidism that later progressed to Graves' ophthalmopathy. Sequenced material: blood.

The CDR3 here reads CASRRYRDRGIRRDTEAFF. The bases read TGTGCCAGCAGGAGATACCGGGACAGGGGAATACGTAGGGACACTGAAGCTTTCTTT. This chain joins TRBV6-2 or TRBV6-3 to TRBJ1-1; 10 middle bases align to TRBD1. Measured from the cysteine to the phenylalanine, the CDR3 is 19 residues long. CDR3 DNA is the only sequence kept; it has 57 bases, read in frame from the first base. The germline V gene gives CDR1 as MNHEY and CDR2 as SVGEGT. The junction shows trimming of 6 bases on V and 3 bases on J, and the gene matches do not reach 19 bases of it.